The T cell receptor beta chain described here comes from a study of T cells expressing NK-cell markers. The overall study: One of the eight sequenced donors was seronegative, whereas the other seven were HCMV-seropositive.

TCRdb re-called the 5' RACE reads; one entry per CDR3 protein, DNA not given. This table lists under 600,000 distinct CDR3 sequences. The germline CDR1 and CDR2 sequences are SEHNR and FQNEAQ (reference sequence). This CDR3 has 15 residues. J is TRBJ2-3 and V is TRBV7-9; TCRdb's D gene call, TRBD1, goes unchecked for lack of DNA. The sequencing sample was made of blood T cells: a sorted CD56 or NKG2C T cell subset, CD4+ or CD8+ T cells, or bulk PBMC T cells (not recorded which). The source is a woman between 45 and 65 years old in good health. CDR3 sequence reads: CASSVQRQGTDTQYF.